The 27 T cell receptor beta chains below were found in one sample sequenced in a study of T cell changes during pregnancy in multiple sclerosis (dated by TCRdb to the late 2010s). The library was prepared using the immunoSEQ multiplex PCR assay. Imported from immuneACCESS, the table was reduced by TCRdb to in-frame sequences with V and J called. These copies leave out some clones; in studies compared against another copy, an unresolved V gene accounts for under half, and the cause of the remainder is not known. The sample yields over 25,000 clones; 85% to 95% were counted once. The top ten constitute around 0.38% of the sample. Specimen: CD4+ T cells from peripheral blood mononuclear cells, collected in the second trimester of pregnancy. The source is a female donor with multiple sclerosis, enrolled in a pregnancy study.

This sequence joins TRBV19 and TRBJ1-3; maybe TRBD1 (5 bases). There are 14 residues in the CDR3. The V and J ends lost 5 bases and 3 bases respectively, with 11 bases between them. Germline V lookup: CDR1 LNHDA, CDR2 SQIVND (reference sequence). CDR3: CASSYRSGGNTIYF. The CDR3 DNA is TGTGCCAGTAGTTACAGGTCTGGTGGAAACACCATATATTTT.

V gene TRBV27 combines with J gene TRBJ1-2, with TRBD1 as a possible D gene (5 bases). Germline CDR1 and CDR2: MNHEY and SMNVEV (reference sequence). This CDR3 has 13 amino acids. V was clipped by 8 bases and J by 3 bases, with 13 bases between them. In DNA, the CDR3 is TGTGCCAGCCGTTGGTCGGGGGACTATGGCTACACCTTC. It is translated as CASRWSGDYGYTF.

V usage is TRBV6-1 and J usage is TRBJ2-1; 7 bases are a match to TRBD2. Germline lookup yields CDR1 MNHNS and CDR2 SASEGT. The V gene end was trimmed by 5 bases and the J gene end by 4 bases; junction bases not matched to a gene: 8. The CDR3 runs 15 residues. The CDR3 is CASSRLGLGYNEQFF. CDR3 in DNA: TGTGCCAGCAGTCGCCTAGGACTAGGGTACAATGAGCAGTTCTTC.

The chain uses TRBV4-2 and TRBJ2-3; 10 positions agree with TRBD2. The J segment lost 5 bases and the V segment lost 2 bases, leaving 10 bases of the junction unmatched. Germline V gene data show CDR1 as LGHNA and CDR2 as YNFKEQ. The CDR3 consists of 17 residues. This chain's CDR3 is CASSQPQGLAGEDTQYF. CDR3 DNA: TGTGCCAGCAGCCAACCTCAGGGCCTAGCGGGAGAAGATACGCAGTATTTT.

The V gene is TRBV12-5, the J gene TRBJ2-2, with a tentative D call TRBD2 (6 bases). V dropped 2 bases and J dropped 5 bases, with 12 bases sitting between them. CDR3 size: 15 residues. The germline V gene has CDR1 LGHNT and CDR2 FRNRAP. The CDR3 bases are TGTGCTAGTGGTTTGCTCCTAGCGAGGACCGGGGAGCTGTTTTTT. It encodes CASGLLLARTGELFF.

The J gene is TRBJ1-2, the V gene TRBV6-1; D ambiguous. The germline CDR1 and CDR2 sequences are MNHNS and SASEGT. This CDR3 spans 14 amino acids. Between the trimmed V and J ends, which lost 6 bases and 7 bases, there was a span of 18 bases. In nucleotides, the CDR3 is TGTGCCAGCAGCCCTGGGCAGCCGAGATCTGGCTACACCTTC. It is translated as CASSPGQPRSGYTF.

The rearrangement links TRBV27 to TRBJ2-7; weak D call: TRBD2 (6 bases). The ends were cut back, 8 bases at V and 3 bases at J, with 23 bases in the middle. Germline values: CDR1 MNHEY, CDR2 SMNVEV (reference sequence). The CDR3 totals 16 residues. CDR3 sequence: CASADPRGTHSYEQYF. DNA for the CDR3: TGTGCCAGCGCCGACCCCCGCGGGACCCACAGCTACGAGCAGTACTTC.

The chain uses TRBV7-9 and TRBJ1-4; 9 bases match TRBD1. The CDR3 is 17 amino acids. With V trimmed by 5 bases and J by 3 bases, 10 bases remained unmatched. CDR1 is SEHNR, CDR2 FQNEAQ, per germline (reference sequence). Written as DNA, the CDR3 is TGTGCCAGCAGCCTCCGTGGGACAGGGATTGCTAATGAAAAACTGTTTTTT. This encodes CASSLRGTGIANEKLFF.

The rearrangement links TRBV12-2 to TRBJ1-4; the table's TRBD1 call for D was not verified on the DNA. TRBV12-2 is flagged as a pseudogene. The CDR3 extends over 18 amino acids. The CDR3 spells CASRLAGIFREGDEKLFF. The CDR3 DNA sequence: TGTGCAAGTCGCTTAGCGGGGATATTTAGGGAAGGGGATGAAAAACTGTTTTTT.

The rearrangement joins TRBV18 to TRBJ1-1; TRBD1 aligns across 10 bases. CDR3 length: 17 residues. The V gene's germline CDR1 is KGHSH and CDR2 LQKENI. V was pared by 3 bases and J by 3 bases, with 10 bases of the junction left unmatched. Here the CDR3 reads CASSPLSKGTGDTEAFF. In DNA, the CDR3 is TGTGCCAGCTCACCTCTAAGTAAGGGGACAGGGGACACTGAAGCTTTCTTT.

V and J are TRBV5-4 and TRBJ1-4, with 10 bases aligning to TRBD1. The V gene's germline CDR1 is SGHNT and CDR2 YYREEE (reference sequence). CDR3 size: 18 residues. Germline trimming cut 4 bases from V and 3 bases from J; bases unmatched to any gene: 12. The CDR3 sequence: CASSQDGDRGLPNEKLFF. The CDR3 DNA follows: TGTGCCAGCAGCCAAGATGGGGACAGGGGCCTCCCTAATGAAAAACTGTTTTTT.

V and J are TRBV9 and TRBJ2-2; tentative D call: TRBD1 (5 bases). Between the trimmed V and J ends, which lost 0 bases and 5 bases, there was a span of 5 bases. Germline V gives CDR1 SGDLS, CDR2 YYNGEE. The CDR3 sequence is 13 residues long. The CDR3 DNA reads as TGTGCCAGCAGCGTAGGGACAACCGGGGAGCTGTTTTTT. It specifies CASSVGTTGELFF. The whole variable domain, remainder taken from reference TRBV9 and TRBJ2-2, is DSGVTQTPKHLITATGQRVTLRCSPRSGDLSVYWYQQSLDQGLQFLIQYYNGEERAKGNILERFSAQQFPDLHSELNLSSLELGDSALYFCASSVGTTGELFFGEGSRLTVL.

This clone showed up just once. The rearrangement joins TRBV4-2 to TRBJ2-1, with TRBD1 identical over 7 bases. Germline V lookup: CDR1 LGHNA, CDR2 YNFKEQ. V gave up 0 bases and J gave up 9 bases; unmatched junction bases: 14. The CDR3 sequence is 17 residues long. CDR3 in DNA: TGTGCCAGCAGCCAAGATGGGGCTAGGGGGCGGGCAAGTGAGCAGTTCTTC. It yields the protein CASSQDGARGRASEQFF.

The chain couples TRBV6-6 to TRBJ1-2; 10 nucleotides line up with TRBD1. V lost 8 bases, J lost 2 bases, and 11 bases stayed unmatched. The germline gives CDR1 MNHNY, CDR2 SVGAGI (reference sequence). The CDR3 runs to 16 residues. The CDR3 DNA reads TGTGCCAGCTCAACAGCCGGGACAGGGGTCAACTATGGCTACACCTTC. This sequence encodes CASSTAGTGVNYGYTF.

The chain links TRBV11-3 to TRBJ2-1; 8 bases are shared with TRBD1. Trimming took 3 bases from V and 6 from J; bases not matched to a gene: 4. Germline-derived CDR1 and CDR2 are SGHNT and YENEEA. The CDR3 is 14 amino acids. CDR3 sequence reads: CASSFRTGSNEQFF. In DNA, the CDR3 is TGTGCCAGCAGCTTCCGGACAGGGAGCAATGAGCAGTTCTTC.

The chain employs TRBV28 and TRBJ1-1; 7 bases align to TRBD1. The V and J ends lost 6 bases and 4 bases, in that order; junction bases with no gene match: 8. The CDR3 covers 14 residues. Per the germline V gene, CDR1 is MDHEN and CDR2 is SYDVKM. The CDR3 spells CASRGTAGPTEAFF. The CDR3 DNA reads TGTGCCAGCAGGGGGACAGCCGGCCCCACTGAAGCTTTCTTT.

V usage is TRBV4-1 and J usage is TRBJ1-5; D not resolved. Trimming removed 5 bases from V and 2 bases from J, with 16 bases in between. Germline CDR1 reads MGHRA; CDR2 reads YSYEKL. This CDR3 has 16 residues. The CDR3 sequence is CASSTRPVIGNQPQHF. The CDR3 region has the DNA TGCGCCAGCAGCACCCGTCCGGTAATTGGCAATCAGCCCCAGCATTTT.

The chain employs TRBV28 and TRBJ2-2; TRBD2 aligns across 10 bases. Trimming at V came to 1 base and at J to 6 bases, leaving 5 bases not matched to a gene. CDR1 MDHEN and CDR2 SYDVKM come from the germline V gene. The CDR3 is 16 amino acids. As DNA, the CDR3 is TGTGCCAGCAGTTTATTACTAGCGGGAAAGGCCGGGGAGCTGTTTTTT. Translated: CASSLLLAGKAGELFF.

This chain links TRBV28 with TRBJ1-2, with TRBD1 identical over 12 bases. The ends lost 1 base at V and 8 bases at J; junction bases unmatched: 5. Germline V lookup: CDR1 MDHEN, CDR2 SYDVKM. The CDR3 length is 15 residues. DNA of the CDR3: TGTGCCAGCAGTTTATATGGGACAGGGGGCGACGGCTACACCTTC. As protein: CASSLYGTGGDGYTF.

The chain joins TRBV5-6 to TRBJ2-5; 10 bases match TRBD2. The germline CDR1 and CDR2 sequences are SGHDT and YYEEEE. V gave up 3 bases and J gave up 2 bases; unmatched junction bases: 7. The CDR3 is made up of 16 amino acids. The CDR3 region is CASSWWGLAKQETQYF. The DNA for the CDR3 is TGTGCCAGCAGCTGGTGGGGACTAGCGAAACAAGAGACCCAGTACTTC.

The chain combines TRBV6-1 with TRBJ1-1; no definite D call. The CDR3 runs to 15 residues. From germline, CDR1 is MNHNS and CDR2 SASEGT. The V end was cut by 7 bases, the J end by 5 bases, with 20 bases between. This chain's CDR3 is CASKWQVEGITEAFF. Written as DNA, the CDR3 is TGTGCCAGCAAGTGGCAGGTCGAGGGTATAACTGAAGCTTTCTTT.

The chain has TRBV27 and TRBJ2-5, with TRBD2 matching over 8 bases. The CDR3 sequence is 16 residues long. Germline V gives CDR1 MNHEY, CDR2 SMNVEV (reference sequence). V shed 2 bases, J shed 3 bases, and the junction held 8 bases outside the gene matches. The CDR3 region is CASSLGMGAGEETQYF. CDR3 bases: TGTGCCAGCAGTTTAGGAATGGGAGCGGGAGAAGAGACCCAGTACTTC.

This sequence joins TRBV18 and TRBJ1-5; the D is unclear. The ends were cut back, 1 base at V and 3 bases at J, with 13 bases in the middle. This CDR3 contains 16 residues. Germline V lookup: CDR1 KGHSH, CDR2 LQKENI. CDR3: CASSPLVAGYNQPQHF. The CDR3 coding sequence is TGTGCCAGCTCACCACTCGTCGCGGGGTACAATCAGCCCCAGCATTTT.

About this clone itself: Within the sample, other DNA sequences also encode this same CDR3. The rearrangement uses TRBV19 and TRBJ1-1, with TRBD1 matching over 7 bases. V lost 3 bases, J lost 1 base, and 2 bases stayed unmatched. Germline values: CDR1 LNHDA, CDR2 SQIVND (reference sequence). This CDR3 contains 14 residues. CDR3 region: CASSMGQTNTEAFF. DNA of the CDR3: TGTGCCAGTAGTATGGGACAGACGAACACTGAAGCTTTCTTT.

The rearrangement joins TRBV18 to TRBJ2-7, with 11 bases that match TRBD1. Germline V gene data show CDR1 as KGHSH and CDR2 as LQKENI. After removal of 3 bases from V and 3 bases from J, the junction contained 4 bases not matched to a gene. This CDR3 is 15 amino acids long. CDR3: CASSPGTGGNYEQYF. CDR3 nucleotides: TGTGCCAGCTCACCCGGGACAGGGGGAAACTACGAGCAGTACTTC.

V is TRBV19 and J is TRBJ2-7; D might be TRBD1 (5 bases). The CDR3 has 11 amino acids. The ends were cut back, 5 bases at V and 4 bases at J, with 6 bases in the middle. Per the germline V gene, CDR1 is LNHDA and CDR2 is SQIVND (reference sequence). DNA for the CDR3: TGTGCCAGTAGTGGGGCTTACGAGCAGTACTTC. Translating it yields CASSGAYEQYF.

The chain employs TRBV7-7 and TRBJ2-7; 9 bases align to TRBD2. The CDR3 is 15 amino acids. The V gene's germline CDR1 is SSHAT and CDR2 FNYEAQ (reference sequence). With V trimmed by 5 bases and J by 5 bases, 10 bases remained unmatched. CDR3 bases: TGTGCCAGCAGCCATGTTCTAGCGGGAATGGACGAGCAGTACTTC. Translating it yields CASSHVLAGMDEQYF.